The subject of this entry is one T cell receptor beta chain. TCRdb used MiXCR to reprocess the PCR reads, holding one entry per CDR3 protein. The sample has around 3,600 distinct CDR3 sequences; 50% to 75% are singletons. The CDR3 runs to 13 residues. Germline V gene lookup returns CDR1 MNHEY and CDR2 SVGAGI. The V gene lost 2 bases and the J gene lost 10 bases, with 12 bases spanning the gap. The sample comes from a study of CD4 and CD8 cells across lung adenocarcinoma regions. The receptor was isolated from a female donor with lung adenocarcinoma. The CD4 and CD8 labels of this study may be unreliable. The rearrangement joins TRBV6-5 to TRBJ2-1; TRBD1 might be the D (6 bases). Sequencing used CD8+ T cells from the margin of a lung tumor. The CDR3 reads CASSYRGGDEQFF. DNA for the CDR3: TGTGCCAGCAGTTACCGAGGGGGAGACGAGCAGTTCTTC.